A single sample is the source of the 6 T cell receptor beta chains below, sequenced in a study of Ad26.COV2.S vaccination and SARS-CoV-2 variants. TCRdb's copy holds only in-frame clones and misses some; the assay was immunoSEQ multiplex PCR. The sample lists approximately 97,000 clones, 60% to 85% occurring once. The sample was peripheral blood, taken after recovery from COVID-19. Source of these receptors: a human donor who had recovered from COVID-19.

The V gene is TRBV3-1 (or the pseudogene TRBV3-2), the J gene TRBJ1-2, with 8 bases identical to TRBD1. V shed 4 bases, J shed 4 bases, and the junction held 5 bases outside the gene matches. The CDR3 length is 14 residues. The germline CDR1 and CDR2 sequences are LGHDT and YNNKEL (reference sequence). CDR3 residues: CASSPSGQVYGYTF. In DNA form, the CDR3 reads TGTGCCAGCAGCCCCTCGGGACAGGTCTATGGCTACACCTTC.

In this sample, this clone turned up a few times. V and J are TRBV7-2 and TRBJ2-3; D might be TRBD1 (5 bases). The CDR3 is 13 amino acids. Germline V gives CDR1 SGHTA, CDR2 FQGNSA. V was shortened by 1 base and J by 8 bases, with 10 bases between the two germline ends. The CDR3 DNA reads as TGTGCCAGCAGCTTAGAGGGGTGGGGTACGCAGTATTTT. Translating gives CASSLEGWGTQYF.

The chain carries TRBV28 and TRBJ2-1; D perhaps matches TRBD2 (6 bases). Germline CDR1 and CDR2: MDHEN and SYDVKM. V lost 8 bases and J 1 base, leaving 6 bases between the germline ends. CDR3 size: 12 residues. The CDR3 DNA reads TGTGCCAGCGGGGGGTCCTACAATGAGCAGTTCTTC. It specifies CASGGSYNEQFF. Variable domain in full (rest from reference TRBV28 and TRBJ2-1): DVKVTQSSRYLVKRTGEKVFLECVQDMDHENMFWYRQDPGLGLRLIYFSYDVKMKEKGDIPEGYSVSREKKERFSLILESASTNQTSMYLCASGGSYNEQFFGPGTRLTVL.

This chain links TRBV18 with TRBJ1-5; D ambiguous. The ends were cut back, 2 bases at V and 0 bases at J, with 2 bases in the middle. The germline CDR1 and CDR2 sequences are KGHSH and LQKENI. The CDR3 sequence is 13 residues long. CDR3 DNA: TGTGCCAGCTCACCAAATAGCAATCAGCCCCAGCATTTT. It encodes CASSPNSNQPQHF.

In this sample, this clone turned up a few times. The chain has TRBV7-2 and TRBJ1-6; no clear D. Germline CDR1 and CDR2: SGHTA and FQGNSA. This CDR3 region has 17 residues. Trimming left V 5 bases short and J 0 bases short, with 14 bases between. The CDR3 bases are TGTGCCAGCAGCCTCGCACGGGCGAGCTCCTATAATTCACCCCTCCACTTT. As protein: CASSLARASSYNSPLHF.

The rearrangement uses TRBV9 and TRBJ2-2; a possible D gene is TRBD1 (6 bases). V was trimmed by 1 base and J by 1 base, leaving 14 bases between them. Germline values: CDR1 SGDLS, CDR2 YYNGEE. CDR3 length equals 17 residues. This chain's CDR3 is CASSVTGISQNTGELFF. Written as DNA, the CDR3 is TGTGCCAGCAGCGTAACAGGGATTTCCCAGAACACCGGGGAGCTGTTTTTT. Looking up the rest from reference TRBV9 and TRBJ2-2 gives the full variable domain: DSGVTQTPKHLITATGQRVTLRCSPRSGDLSVYWYQQSLDQGLQFLIQYYNGEERAKGNILERFSAQQFPDLHSELNLSSLELGDSALYFCASSVTGISQNTGELFFGEGSRLTVL.